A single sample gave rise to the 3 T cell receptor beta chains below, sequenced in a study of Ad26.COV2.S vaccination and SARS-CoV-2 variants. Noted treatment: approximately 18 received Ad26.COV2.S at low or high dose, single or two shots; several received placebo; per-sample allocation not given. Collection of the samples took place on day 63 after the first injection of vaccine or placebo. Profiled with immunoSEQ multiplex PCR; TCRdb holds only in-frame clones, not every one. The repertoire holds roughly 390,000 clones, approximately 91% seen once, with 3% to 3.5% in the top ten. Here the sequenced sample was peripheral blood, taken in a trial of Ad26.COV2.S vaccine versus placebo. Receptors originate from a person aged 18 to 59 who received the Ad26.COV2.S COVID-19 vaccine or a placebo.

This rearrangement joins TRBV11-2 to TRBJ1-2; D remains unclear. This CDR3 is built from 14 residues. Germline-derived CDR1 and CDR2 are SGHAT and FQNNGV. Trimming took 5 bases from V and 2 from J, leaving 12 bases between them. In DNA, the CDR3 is TGTGCCAGCAGCCCTACGGGTCTCAACTATGGCTACACCTTC. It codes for CASSPTGLNYGYTF.

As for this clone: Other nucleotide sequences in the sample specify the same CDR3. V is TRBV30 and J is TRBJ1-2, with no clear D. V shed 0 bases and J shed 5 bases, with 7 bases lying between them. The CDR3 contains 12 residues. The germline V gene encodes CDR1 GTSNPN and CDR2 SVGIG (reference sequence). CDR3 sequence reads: CAWSVQGYGYTF. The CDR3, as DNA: TGTGCCTGGAGTGTACAAGGGTATGGCTACACCTTC.

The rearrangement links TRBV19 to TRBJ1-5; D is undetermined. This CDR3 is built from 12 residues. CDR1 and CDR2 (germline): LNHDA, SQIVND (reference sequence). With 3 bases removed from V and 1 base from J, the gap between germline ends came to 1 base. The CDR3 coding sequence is TGTGCCAGTAGTATCAGCAATCAGCCCCAGCATTTT. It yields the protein CASSISNQPQHF. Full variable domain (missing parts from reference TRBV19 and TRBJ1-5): DGGITQSPKYLFRKEGQNVTLSCEQNLNHDAMYWYRQDPGQGLRLIYYSQIVNDFQKGDIAEGYSVSREKKESFPLTVTSAQKNPTAFYLCASSISNQPQHFGDGTRLSIL.